One and the same sample provided the 8 T cell receptor beta chains below, sequenced in a study of blood T cell repertoires in COVID-19. Clones were sequenced by immunoSEQ multiplex PCR, and TCRdb holds only the in-frame ones, with some missing. Among hundreds of thousands of clones listed, approximately 83% were seen once. The material sequenced was peripheral blood. The source of these receptors is a woman aged 25 to 45 who had recovered from COVID-19.

This clone was seen a single time. The chain joins TRBV4-1 to TRBJ2-5, with 7 positions matching TRBD2. V lost 4 bases to trimming and J lost 4 bases; unmatched junction nucleotides: 6. Germline V gives CDR1 MGHRA, CDR2 YSYEKL. This CDR3 is built from 14 residues. The CDR3 is CASSREGGPETQYF. The CDR3 nucleotides are TGCGCCAGCAGCCGAGAGGGAGGGCCAGAGACCCAGTACTTC.

This clone showed up just once. The chain has TRBV28 and TRBJ1-2; TRBD1 agrees at 8 bases. CDR1 is MDHEN, CDR2 SYDVKM, per germline. The CDR3 covers 15 residues. Trimming at V came to 2 bases and at J to 6 bases, leaving 8 bases not matched to a gene. CDR3 sequence reads: CASSLRTGKGNGYTF. In DNA form, the CDR3 reads TGTGCCAGCAGTTTACGGACAGGGAAAGGGAATGGCTACACCTTC.

The rearrangement links TRBV6-5 to TRBJ2-7; D perhaps matches TRBD2 (5 bases). Trimming removed 6 bases at V and 5 bases at J, with 20 bases between. Per germline, CDR1 MNHEY and CDR2 SVGAGI. The CDR3 covers 15 residues. In DNA, the CDR3 is TGTGCCAGCAGCCCCCTCGCGTCGGGGATCCACGAGCAGTACTTC. It codes for CASSPLASGIHEQYF.

V and J are TRBV19 and TRBJ2-2, with TRBD2 matching 13 bases. CDR1 and CDR2 (germline): LNHDA, SQIVND (reference sequence). The CDR3 has 17 residues. The V gene end was trimmed by 4 bases and the J gene end by 5 bases; junction bases not matched to a gene: 7. The CDR3 loop is CASSKLAGGPGTGELFF. In DNA form, the CDR3 reads TGTGCCAGTAGTAAACTAGCGGGGGGGCCTGGGACCGGGGAGCTGTTTTTT.

The rearrangement links TRBV4-3 to TRBJ2-2, with D hard to call. This CDR3 comprises 16 residues. The ends were cut back, 0 bases at V and 7 bases at J, with 15 bases in the middle. Germline V CDR1 and CDR2: LGHNA, YSLEER. Here the CDR3 DNA reads TGCGCCAGCAGCCAAGATCGGTTTCCGGGTAACGGGGAGCTGTTTTTT. Translation: CASSQDRFPGNGELFF.

This rearrangement joins TRBV2 to TRBJ1-4; 8 bases agree with TRBD1. The CDR3 has 14 amino acids. After removal of 6 bases from V and 5 bases from J, the junction contained 5 bases not matched to a gene. Germline CDR1 reads SNHLY; CDR2 reads FYNNEI. The CDR3: CASRNRGLNEKLFF. The CDR3 DNA reads as TGTGCCAGCAGGAACAGGGGGTTAAATGAAAAACTGTTTTTT.

The chain recombines TRBV7-2 with TRBJ2-1; 13 bases are shared with TRBD2. V was pared by 6 bases and J by 12 bases, with 11 bases of the junction left unmatched. Germline lookup yields CDR1 SGHTA and CDR2 FQGNSA. CDR3 length equals 15 residues. CDR3 DNA sequence: TGTGCCAGCAGACCCAAACTAGCGGGAGGGCCCGTGCAGTTCTTC. Translation gives CASRPKLAGGPVQFF. Based on the CDR3 plus reference TRBV7-2 and TRBJ2-1, the full variable domain is GAGVSQSPSNKVTEKGKDVELRCDPISGHTALYWYRQSLGQGLEFLIYFQGNSAPDKSGLPSDRFSAERTGGSVSTLTIQRTQQEDSAVYLCASRPKLAGGPVQFFGPGTRLTVL.

V and J are TRBV7-2 and TRBJ2-2; a weak D match, TRBD1 (6 bases). Germline V lookup: CDR1 SGHTA, CDR2 FQGNSA. V was shortened by 5 bases and J by 4 bases, with 14 bases between the two germline ends. The CDR3 sequence is 15 residues long. CDR3 bases: TGTGCCAGCAGCGACAAAGCAGGGGCCACCGGGGAGCTGTTTTTT. This gives the protein CASSDKAGATGELFF.